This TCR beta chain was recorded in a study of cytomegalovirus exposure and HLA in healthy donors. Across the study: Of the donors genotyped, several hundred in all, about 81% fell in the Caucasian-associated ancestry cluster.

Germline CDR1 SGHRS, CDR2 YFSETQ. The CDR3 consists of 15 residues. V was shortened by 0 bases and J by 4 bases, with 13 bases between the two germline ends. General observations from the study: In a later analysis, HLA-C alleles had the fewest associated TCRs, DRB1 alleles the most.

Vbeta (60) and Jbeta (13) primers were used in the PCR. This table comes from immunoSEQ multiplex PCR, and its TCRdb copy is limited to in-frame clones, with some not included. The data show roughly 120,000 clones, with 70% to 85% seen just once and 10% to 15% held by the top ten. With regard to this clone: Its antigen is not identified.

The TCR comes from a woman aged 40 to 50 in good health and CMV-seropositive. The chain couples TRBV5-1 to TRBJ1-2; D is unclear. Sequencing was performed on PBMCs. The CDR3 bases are TGCGCCAGCAGCTTGGAGCCAGACAACTTCTATGGCTACACCTTC. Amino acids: CASSLEPDNFYGYTF.